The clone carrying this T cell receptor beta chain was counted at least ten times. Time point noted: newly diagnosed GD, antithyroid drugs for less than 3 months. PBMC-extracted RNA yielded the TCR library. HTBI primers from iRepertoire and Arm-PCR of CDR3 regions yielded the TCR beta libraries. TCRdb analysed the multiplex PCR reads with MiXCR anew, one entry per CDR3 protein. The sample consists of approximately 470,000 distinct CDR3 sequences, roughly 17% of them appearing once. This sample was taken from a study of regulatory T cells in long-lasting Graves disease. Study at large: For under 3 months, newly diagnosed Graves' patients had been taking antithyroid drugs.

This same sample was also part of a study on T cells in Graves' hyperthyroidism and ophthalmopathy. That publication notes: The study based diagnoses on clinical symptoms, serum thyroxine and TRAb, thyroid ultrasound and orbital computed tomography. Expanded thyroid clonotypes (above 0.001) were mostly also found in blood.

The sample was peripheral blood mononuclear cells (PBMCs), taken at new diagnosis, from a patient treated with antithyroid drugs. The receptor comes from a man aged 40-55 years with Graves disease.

The CDR3 here is CASGFDSSYEQYF. CDR3 DNA: TGTGCTAGTGGTTTCGACAGTAGTTACGAGCAGTACTTC. This sequence joins TRBV12-5 and TRBJ2-7, with a possible D match to TRBD1 (5 bases). This CDR3 is 13 amino acids long. V was pared by 3 bases and J by 4 bases, with 10 bases between. CDR1 and CDR2 from the germline V gene are LGHNT and FRNRAP.